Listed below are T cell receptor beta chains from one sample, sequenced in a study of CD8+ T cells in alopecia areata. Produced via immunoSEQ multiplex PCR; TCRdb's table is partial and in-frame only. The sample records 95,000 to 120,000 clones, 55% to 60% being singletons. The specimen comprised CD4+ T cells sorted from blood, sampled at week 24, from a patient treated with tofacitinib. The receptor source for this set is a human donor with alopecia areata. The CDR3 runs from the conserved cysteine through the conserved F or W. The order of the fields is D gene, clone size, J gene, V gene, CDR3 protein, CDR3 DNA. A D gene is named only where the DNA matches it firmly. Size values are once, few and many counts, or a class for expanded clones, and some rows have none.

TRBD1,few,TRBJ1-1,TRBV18,CASSRQGAIEAFF,TGTGCCAGCTCACGACAGGGGGCGATTGAAGCTTTCTTT
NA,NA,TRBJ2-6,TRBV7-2,CASSWEPRSGGANVLTF,TGTGCCAGCAGCTGGGAGCCGCGGTCGGGTGGGGCCAACGTCCTGACTTTC
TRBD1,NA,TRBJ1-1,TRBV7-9,CASILGQGSKNTEAFF,TGTGCCAGCATCCTAGGACAGGGGTCAAAGAACACTGAAGCTTTCTTT
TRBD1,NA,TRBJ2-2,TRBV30,CAWMGQGNGELFF,TGTGCCTGGATGGGACAGGGCAACGGGGAGCTGTTTTTT
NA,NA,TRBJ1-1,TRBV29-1,CSVQPGSGSEAFF,TGCAGCGTTCAACCGGGAAGCGGATCTGAAGCTTTCTTT
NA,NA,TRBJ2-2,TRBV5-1,CASSSWDSSGTGELFF,TGCGCCAGCAGCTCCTGGGACTCCTCGGGGACCGGGGAGCTGTTTTTT
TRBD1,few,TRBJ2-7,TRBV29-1,CSVRDSTGQYF,TGCAGCGTCCGGGACAGCACTGGGCAGTACTTC
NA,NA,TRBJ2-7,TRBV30,CAWSWGGPYEQYF,TGTGCCTGGAGCTGGGGCGGGCCCTACGAGCAGTACTTC
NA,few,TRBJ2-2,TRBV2,CASSASGAGTGELFF,TGTGCCAGCAGTGCGAGTGGGGCGGGCACCGGGGAGCTGTTTTTT
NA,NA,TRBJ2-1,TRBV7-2,CASSPRGGEQFF,TGTGCCAGCAGCCCAAGGGGCGGTGAGCAGTTCTTC
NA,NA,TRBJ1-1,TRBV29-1,CSGGVTWNTEAFF,TGCAGCGGTGGGGTCACCTGGAACACTGAAGCTTTCTTT
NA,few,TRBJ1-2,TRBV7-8,CASSFDQAYGYTF,TGTGCCAGCAGCTTTGACCAGGCTTACGGCTACACCTTC
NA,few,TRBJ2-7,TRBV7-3,CASSLVAGEDRYF,TGTGCCAGCAGCTTAGTTGCTGGGGAAGATCGGTACTTC
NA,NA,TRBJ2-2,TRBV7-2,CASSSANTGELFF,TGTGCCAGCAGCTCGGCGAACACCGGGGAGCTGTTTTTT
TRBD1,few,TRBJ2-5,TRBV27,CASSRGQGAFGETQYF,TGTGCCAGCAGCAGAGGACAGGGGGCTTTTGGAGAGACCCAGTACTTC
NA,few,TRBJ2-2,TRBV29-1,CSVEQPNTGELFF,TGCAGCGTCGAGCAGCCGAACACCGGGGAGCTGTTTTTT
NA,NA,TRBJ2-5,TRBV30,CAWSFLGHQETQYF,TGTGCCTGGAGTTTTCTGGGGCACCAAGAGACCCAGTACTTC
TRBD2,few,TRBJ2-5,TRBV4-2,CASSFSGGAGETQYF,TGTGCCAGCAGCTTTAGCGGGGGGGCCGGAGAGACCCAGTACTTC
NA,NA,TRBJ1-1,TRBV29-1,CSVAQGPTEAFF,TGCAGCGTTGCCCAGGGCCCCACTGAAGCTTTCTTT
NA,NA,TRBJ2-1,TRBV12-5,CASGTNPDSNNEQFF,TGTGCTAGTGGTACTAATCCGGACAGCAACAATGAGCAGTTCTTC
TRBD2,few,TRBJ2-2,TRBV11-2,CASNPLPVAGRNTGELFF,TGTGCCAGCAACCCCTTGCCGGTAGCGGGCAGGAACACCGGGGAGCTGTTTTTT
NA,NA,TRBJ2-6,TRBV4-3,CASSQDYQGLSSGANVLTF,TGCGCCAGCAGCCAAGATTACCAGGGTCTAAGCTCTGGGGCCAACGTCCTGACTTTC
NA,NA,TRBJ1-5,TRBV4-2,CASSQDSGQPQHF,TGTGCCAGCAGCCAAGATTCTGGCCAGCCCCAGCATTTT
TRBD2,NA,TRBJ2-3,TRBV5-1,CASSFGTSGSTDTQYF,TGCGCCAGCAGCTTCGGGACTAGCGGAAGCACAGATACGCAGTATTTT